Listed here is a single T cell receptor (beta chain). Its target is not known. These data come from a study of cytomegalovirus exposure and HLA in healthy donors. Amplification used 60 Vbeta primers and 13 Jbeta primers. Original processing notes: In a later analysis, the count reached 82 million or so unique TCR beta chains, with 10 million to 14 million shared. Sequencing was performed with immunoSEQ multiplex PCR; in TCRdb, only in-frame clones are kept and a portion is missing. V, J and clone size were drawn from that table, and D and trimming were deduced from the DNA. The sample includes about 70,000 clones. General observations from the study: The study found most TCR sequences rare, yet found some public TCRs in many donors.

Sequencing was performed on PBMCs. The origin of this receptor is a woman in her twenties or thirties in good health and CMV-seronegative.

The CDR3 DNA is TGCGCCAGCAGCTTTCTAGCTCCCAGCACAGATACGCAGTATTTT. Amino acid sequence: CASSFLAPSTDTQYF. The chain recombines TRBV4-1 with TRBJ2-3, with D perhaps TRBD2 (5 bases). The germline V and J ends were trimmed by 5 bases and 0 bases, with 12 bases remaining between them. CDR1 MGHRA and CDR2 YSYEKL come from the germline V gene. The CDR3 contains 15 residues.